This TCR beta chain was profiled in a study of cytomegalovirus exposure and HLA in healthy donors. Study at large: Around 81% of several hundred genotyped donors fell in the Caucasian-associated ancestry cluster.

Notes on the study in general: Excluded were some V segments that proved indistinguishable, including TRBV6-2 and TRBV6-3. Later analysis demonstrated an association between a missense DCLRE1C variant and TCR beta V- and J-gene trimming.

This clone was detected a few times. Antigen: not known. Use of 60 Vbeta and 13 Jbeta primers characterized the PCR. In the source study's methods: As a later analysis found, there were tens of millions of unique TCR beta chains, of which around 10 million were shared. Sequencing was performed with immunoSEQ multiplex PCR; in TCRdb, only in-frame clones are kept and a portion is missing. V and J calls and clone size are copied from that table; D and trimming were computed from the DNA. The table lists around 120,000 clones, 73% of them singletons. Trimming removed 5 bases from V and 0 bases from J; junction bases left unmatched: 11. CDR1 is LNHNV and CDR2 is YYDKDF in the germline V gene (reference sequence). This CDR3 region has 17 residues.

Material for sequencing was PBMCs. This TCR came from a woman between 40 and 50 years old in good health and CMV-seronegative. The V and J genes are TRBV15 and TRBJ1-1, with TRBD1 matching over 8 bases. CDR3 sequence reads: CATSPRRTGTVNTEAFF. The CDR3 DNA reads TGTGCCACCAGCCCCAGGCGGACAGGGACTGTGAACACTGAAGCTTTCTTT.